The T cell receptor (beta chain) under discussion was sequenced for a study of cytomegalovirus exposure and HLA in healthy donors (dated by TCRdb to 2016 to 2017). As for the study more broadly: In an earlier analysis of 550 to 750 of the donors, approximately 300 Gb of sequence data and approximately 100 million unique TCR beta sequences from about 179 million T cells were reported. The study aimed to test whether signatures of past pathogen exposure could be identified by cataloging public T cell receptors. Donor age, sex, ethnicity and CMV serostatus were collected together with the repertoire data. A separate validation cohort of some 130 different subjects was used in addition to the approximately 700-subject first cohort. The later analysis used no new phenotypic data to find candidate immune exposures, relying instead on TCR beta sequences and their occurrence across donors. HLA typing included class I and class II loci at four-digit resolution. In a later genetic analysis, genome-wide SNP genotypes for about three fifths of the roughly 670 donors were used, and that subset was treated as a discovery cohort. A handful of DR-DQ haplotypes were handled as single units for association and clustering because linkage in the cohort was strong. Among about 410 genotyped donors of the cohort, an average of approximately 220,000 unique TCR beta nucleotide sequences was sequenced per donor, of which 15% to 20% were non-productive. Of the roughly 430 genotyped donors, approximately 83% fell in the genetic ancestry cluster associated with self-reported Caucasian donors. Every discovery cohort repertoire had been produced on one sequencing platform. The study combined high-throughput TCR immunosequencing, statistical association of individual TCRs with disease status, and machine learning to predict cytomegalovirus infection status. To study patterns of TCR occurrence, a later analysis re-analyzed previously published TCR beta repertoires from 500 to 850 donors and added high-resolution HLA genotyping. The number of typed donors differed by locus: 629-630 for A, B, C, DRB1 and DQB1; some 540 for DQA1; some 590 for DPA1; and around 470 for DPB1. An early release covering roughly 640 HLA-typed donors comprised approximately 300 gigabases of sequencing data and 65 million to 100 million unique TCR sequences. An earlier analysis of 587 of the donors applied high-throughput TCR beta sequencing to assess whether each TCR beta V gene segment acted as functional or pseudogenic. The study used immunosequencing to profile the T cell repertoires of 670 or so subjects and linked those repertoires to cytomegalovirus serostatus. The study at large found these results: Linkage disequilibrium might explain the correlated functional status among segregating V segments, but an unknown experimental factor could not be ruled out. A further reported finding was that TCR beta sequences accurately predicted the HLA-A and HLA-B alleles for most subjects in the first cohort. Several of the top co-occurrence clusters appeared to be linked to parvovirus B19, influenza, CMV and Epstein-Barr virus, according to a later analysis. A few of the identified cytomegalovirus-associated TCR beta chains were confirmed in vitro to be specific for cytomegalovirus antigens. For the cohort, immune exposure information was limited to CMV serostatus. The study gave a list of over 150 TCR beta chains associated with cytomegalovirus. A cluster of highly shared sequence variants was judged likely to be a technical artifact of the sequencing pipeline. The classifier was reported to diagnose cytomegalovirus status with high specificity and sensitivity in both the original cohort and the validation cohort. The presence/absence analyses assumed that sequencing depth was roughly uniform across donors, and that assumption may not be true. Compared with the roughly 700-donor mean, donors in an Asian-associated ancestry cluster had fewer N-insertions in productive TCRs, according to a later genetic analysis. The earlier analysis of fewer than 750 of the donors excluded some 16 rarely observed V segments, including chromosome 9 orphons, because counts were too low. An earlier analysis of 587 of the donors showed that most TCR beta V segments appeared in productive rearrangements either about 87% or about 30% of the time, which broadly matched IMGT annotations. The authors suggested that the approach could potentially be generalized to other disease states and immunological phenotypes. This cohort had only TCR beta chains sequenced, and the lack of alpha or paired-chain data limited which features could be detected. Because HLA typing was unavailable for some donors at each locus, only the typed subset was used in association tests. V-gene and J-gene trimming of TCR beta chains was associated with a missense DCLRE1C variant in a later genetic analysis, and the association was replicated in an independent cohort. Because the 87-base-pair reads could not distinguish some IMGT-functional V segments, including TRBV6-2 and TRBV6-3, those segments were excluded. A later analysis found that TCR association rates varied across HLA loci, with DRB1 alleles showing the most associated TCRs and HLA-C alleles the fewest. Most CMV-associated TCR beta chains appeared to be HLA-restricted in a later analysis, and the HLA associations seemed to be driven largely by CMV exposure. When HLA alleles, especially DR and DQ, strongly co-occurred, attributing TCR associations to individual alleles was difficult. A later analysis associated 16,951 TCR beta sequences with specific HLA alleles at a false discovery rate of 0.05. While some public TCRs were present in many individuals, most TCR sequences turned up only very rarely across donors. Compared with equally common non-associated chains, HLA-associated TCR beta chains in a later analysis were more clonally expanded and had lower generation probabilities.

The cohort was made up of roughly 670 healthy bone marrow donors. At the time of sampling, all cohort members were nominally healthy, though unrecorded immune exposures were likely present. The donor was CMV seropositive and belonged to the group of a few hundred seropositive cohort members. Each donor provided a peripheral blood sample, and peripheral blood mononuclear cells were used for TCR beta sequencing. Genomic DNA extraction from the blood cell samples was performed with the Qiagen DNeasy Blood Extraction Kit. Turning to this clone: Its antigen is currently not known. The record has no base qualities; no much larger clone is one base away.

Library preparation employed the immunoSEQ multiplex PCR assay. A mixture of 60 forward primers for TCR Vbeta segments and 13 reverse primers for TCR Jbeta segments was used in the multiplex PCR. The CDR3 region of rearranged TCR beta genes was amplified from genomic DNA by a multiplex PCR assay. The Illumina HiSeq System was used to sequence the amplified TCR beta libraries as 87-base-pair reads. The source study handled its data this way. A later analysis counted tens of millions of unique TCR beta chains across the 700 or so repertoires, and roughly 9.9 million of these chains were shared by at least two donors. To remove PCR and sequencing errors, raw reads were error-corrected and collapsed into unique sequences using a nearest-neighbor algorithm that merged closely related sequences. Alignment of CDR3 sequences to IMGT reference sequences was used to assign V, D and J gene segments. Each retained sequence needed at least a six-nucleotide match to both a V gene segment and a J gene segment. A rearrangement counted as productive if the CDR3 had no stop codons and remained in frame with V and J, and every other rearrangement counted as non-productive. Following IMGT convention, CDR3 was defined as the stretch from the second conserved V-encoded cysteine up to the conserved J-encoded phenylalanine. The earlier analysis of about 570 of the donors excluded any sequence lacking an unambiguous match to a single V gene segment. An earlier analysis of some 610 of the donors called V segments functional above 56.7% productive rearrangements and segregating when the between-donor standard deviation exceeded 5%. A statistical classification framework was built for diagnosing cytomegalovirus status from the catalog of TCR beta chain sequences. In a later analysis, TCR nucleotide sequences were compared against IMGT/GENE-DB human TR gene sequences so that V and J genes could be assigned. In a later analysis, CDR3 sequences and most-parsimonious VDJ recombination scenarios were assigned using the TCRdist pipeline. In a later analysis, each TCR beta chain was defined by its CDR3 amino acid sequence together with its V-gene family, and reads without a unique V-gene family were excluded. As a way to deal with suspected cross-contamination and a sequencing artifact, a later analysis dropped hundreds of nucleotide sequences that were highly shared and had low generation probability. In a later analysis, a clonal expansion index was calculated for each public chain from normalized within-repertoire ranks of inferred template counts. In a later analysis, generation probabilities were computed with a VDJ recombination model fitted to out-of-frame rearrangements, and the resulting probabilities were checked against IGoR. Hypergeometric tests were used in a later analysis to score TCR-TCR, TCR-HLA and TCR-CMV co-occurrence, with a repertoire-size bias correction applied to the TCR pairs. False discovery rates were estimated in a later analysis by permuting HLA or CMV assignments 20 times. In a later analysis, co-occurring TCRs were grouped using DBSCAN, with TCRdist sequence similarity added in when clustering inside HLA-allele-positive subsets. For co-occurrence clustering, repertoires with fewer than 30,000 or more than 120,000 public chains were excluded, along with several repertoires with anomalous nucleotide sharing. Not all clones reach the TCRdb copy of this immuneACCESS table, which keeps in-frame sequences only. Checked studies attribute under half of the gap to unresolved V genes and leave the rest unexplained. V and J calls plus clone size are reproduced from that table; the DNA served to infer D and trimming. In this sample the table shows 120,000 or so clones, more than 70% of which occur a single time. 9% to 9.5% of the sample goes to the ten largest clones.

From the germline V gene, CDR1 is SNHLY and CDR2 is FYNNEI. V sheds 7 bases and J sheds 7 bases, leaving 14 bases between their ends. Including the terminal cysteine and phenylalanine, the CDR3 comprises 14 residues. The entry retains the CDR3 DNA only, 42 bases that are in frame from base 1. This TCR was recovered from a woman in her 50s in good health and CMV-seropositive. Rearrangement joined TRBV2 to TRBJ1-6; a tentative D match to TRBD1 spans 5 bases. Source material: PBMCs. The CDR3 reads as follows: CASTLRGLNSPLHF. DNA sequence: TGTGCCAGCACCCTAAGGGGCCTGAATTCACCCCTCCACTTT.